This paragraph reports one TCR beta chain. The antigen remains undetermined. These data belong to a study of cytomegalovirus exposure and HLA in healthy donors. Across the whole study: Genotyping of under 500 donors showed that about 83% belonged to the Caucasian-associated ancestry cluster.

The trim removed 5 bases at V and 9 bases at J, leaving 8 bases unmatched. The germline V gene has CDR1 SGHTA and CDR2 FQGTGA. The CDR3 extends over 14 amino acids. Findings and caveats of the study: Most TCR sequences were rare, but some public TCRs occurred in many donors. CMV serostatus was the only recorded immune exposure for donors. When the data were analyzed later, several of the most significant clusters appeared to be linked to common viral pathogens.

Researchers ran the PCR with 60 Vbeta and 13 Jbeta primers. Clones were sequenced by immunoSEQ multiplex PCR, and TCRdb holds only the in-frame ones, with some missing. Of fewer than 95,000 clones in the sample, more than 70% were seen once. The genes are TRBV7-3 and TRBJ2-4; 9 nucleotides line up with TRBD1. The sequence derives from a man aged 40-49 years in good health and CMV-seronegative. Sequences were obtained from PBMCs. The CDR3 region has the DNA TGTGCCAGCAGCCTCACAGGGGGCGCGGGCATTCAGTACTTC. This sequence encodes CASSLTGGAGIQYF.